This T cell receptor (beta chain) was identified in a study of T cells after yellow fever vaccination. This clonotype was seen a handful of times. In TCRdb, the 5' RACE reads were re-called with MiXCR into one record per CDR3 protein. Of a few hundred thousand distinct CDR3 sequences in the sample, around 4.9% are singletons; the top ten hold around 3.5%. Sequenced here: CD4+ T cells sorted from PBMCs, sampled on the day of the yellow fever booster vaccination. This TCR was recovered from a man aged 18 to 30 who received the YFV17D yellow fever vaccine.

The CDR3 is CASSPTYSYRGSYGYTF. For the CDR3, the DNA is TGTGCCAGCAGTCCTACTTACTCCTACAGGGGTTCCTATGGCTACACCTTC. The rearrangement links TRBV27 to TRBJ1-2; 7 bases are a match to TRBD1. Germline lookup yields CDR1 MNHEY and CDR2 SMNVEV (reference sequence). The CDR3 loop spans 17 amino acids. Trimming at V came to 5 bases and at J to 4 bases, leaving 16 bases not matched to a gene.